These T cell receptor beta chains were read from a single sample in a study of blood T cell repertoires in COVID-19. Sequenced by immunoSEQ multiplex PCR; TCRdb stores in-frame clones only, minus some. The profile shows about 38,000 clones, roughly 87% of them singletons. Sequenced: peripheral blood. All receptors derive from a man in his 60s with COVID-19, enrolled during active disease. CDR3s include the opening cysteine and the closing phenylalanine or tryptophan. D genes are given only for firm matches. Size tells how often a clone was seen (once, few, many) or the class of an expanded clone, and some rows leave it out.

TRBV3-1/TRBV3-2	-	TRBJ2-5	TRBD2	CASSQERREVEETQYF	TGTGCCAGCAGCCAAGAAAGACGGGAGGTAGAAGAGACCCAGTACTTC
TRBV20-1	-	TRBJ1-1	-	CSASLMSTTGAGADF	TGCAGTGCTAGTCTTATGTCAACCACGGGGGCGGGGGCCGACTTT
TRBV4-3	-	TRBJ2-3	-	CASSQANPGGAVVFTQYF	TGCGCCAGCAGCCAAGCTAACCCTGGGGGGGCAGTCGTGTTTACGCAGTATTTT
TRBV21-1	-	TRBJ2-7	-	CASSKVSENEQYF	TGTGCCAGCAGCAAAGTTTCCGAGAACGAGCAGTACTTC
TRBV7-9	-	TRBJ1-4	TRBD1	CASSLANRGPEGEKLFF	TGTGCCAGCAGCTTAGCGAACAGGGGCCCAGAGGGTGAAAAACTGTTTTTT
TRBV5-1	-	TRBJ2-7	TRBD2	CASSMGLAGAGEQYF	TGCGCCAGCAGCATGGGACTAGCGGGAGCGGGTGAGCAGTACTTC
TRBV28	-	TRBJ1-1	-	CAISRGGNTEAFF	TGTGCCATTTCTAGGGGGGGTAACACTGAAGCTTTCTTT
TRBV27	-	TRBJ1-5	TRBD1	CASSTGQGNQPQHF	TGTGCCAGCAGTACAGGACAGGGCAATCAGCCCCAGCATTTT
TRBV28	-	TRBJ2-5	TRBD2	CASREVQETQYF	TGTGCCAGCCGGGAGGTCCAAGAGACCCAGTACTTC
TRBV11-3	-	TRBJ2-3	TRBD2	CASSPPTSGGDTQYF	TGTGCCAGCAGCCCCCCCACTAGCGGCGGAGATACGCAGTATTTT
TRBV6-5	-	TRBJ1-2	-	CASRSAGLNYGYTF	TGTGCCAGCCGCTCGGCAGGGCTGAACTATGGCTACACCTTC
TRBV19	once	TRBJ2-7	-	CASSTRRTDEQYF	TGTGCCAGTAGTACTCGTCGGACAGACGAGCAGTACTTC
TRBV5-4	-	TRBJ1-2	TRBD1	CASSWTGAAGYTF	TGTGCCAGCAGCTGGACAGGAGCGGCTGGCTACACCTTC
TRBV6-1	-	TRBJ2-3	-	CASSDRGEVTDTQYF	TGTGCCAGCAGTGACAGGGGGGAGGTCACAGATACGCAGTATTTT
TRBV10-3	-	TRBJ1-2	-	CAISEDPTRGYTF	TGTGCCATCAGCGAGGACCCCACGAGGGGCTACACCTTC
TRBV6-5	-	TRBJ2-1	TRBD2	CASTEGLAGNNEQFF	TGTGCCAGCACCGAGGGACTAGCGGGTAATAATGAGCAGTTCTTC
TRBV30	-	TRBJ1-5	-	CAWTEGRIDQPQHF	TGTGCCTGGACCGAGGGGAGGATTGATCAGCCCCAGCATTTT
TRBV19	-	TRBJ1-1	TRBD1	CASSTSDRVTEAFF	TGTGCCAGTAGCACCTCCGACAGGGTAACTGAAGCTTTCTTT
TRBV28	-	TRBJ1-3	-	CASSLSPPGNTIYF	TGTGCCAGCAGTTTATCCCCCCCAGGAAACACCATATATTTT
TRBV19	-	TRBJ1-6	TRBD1	CASTATGENSPLHF	TGTGCCAGTACGGCGACAGGGGAAAATTCACCCCTCCACTTT
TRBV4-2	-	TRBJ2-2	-	CASSQGTKNTGELFF	TGTGCCAGCAGCCAAGGGACAAAGAACACCGGGGAGCTGTTTTTT
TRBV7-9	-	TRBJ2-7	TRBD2	CASSIWTSSYEQYF	TGTGCCAGCAGCATCTGGACTAGCAGCTACGAGCAGTACTTC
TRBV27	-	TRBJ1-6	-	CAAGGYNSPLHF	TGTGCCGCAGGTGGTTATAATTCACCCCTCCACTTT
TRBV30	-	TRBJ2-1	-	CAWSVVPPGINEQFF	TGTGCCTGGAGTGTAGTCCCCCCGGGGATCAATGAGCAGTTCTTC
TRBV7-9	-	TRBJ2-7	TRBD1	CASSPTGDRVHEQYF	TGTGCCAGCAGCCCCACCGGGGACAGGGTCCACGAGCAGTACTTC
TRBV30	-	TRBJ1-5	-	CAWSVEGEQPQHF	TGTGCCTGGAGTGTCGAGGGAGAGCAGCCCCAGCATTTT
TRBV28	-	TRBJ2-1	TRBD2	CASSFRGGSGSFREQFF	TGTGCCAGCAGTTTTAGAGGGGGTAGCGGGAGTTTTCGTGAGCAGTTCTTC
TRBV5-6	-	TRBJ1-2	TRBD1	CASSFYPGQGAYGYTF	TGTGCCAGCAGCTTTTATCCAGGACAGGGCGCCTATGGCTACACCTTC
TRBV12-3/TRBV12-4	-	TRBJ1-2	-	CASSYRDRYTF	TGTGCCAGCAGCTACAGGGACCGCTACACCTTC
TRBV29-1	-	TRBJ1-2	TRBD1	CSVEGQNYGYTF	TGCAGCGTAGAGGGACAGAACTATGGCTACACCTTC
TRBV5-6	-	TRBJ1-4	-	CASSLVGTNNEKLFF	TGTGCCAGCAGCTTGGTTGGGACAAATAATGAAAAACTGTTTTTT
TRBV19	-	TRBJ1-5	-	CASSSGYQPQHF	TGTGCCAGTAGCTCAGGTTATCAGCCCCAGCATTTT
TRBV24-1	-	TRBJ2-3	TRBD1	CATSDLGQGGTDTQYF	TGTGCCACCAGTGATCTGGGACAGGGAGGCACAGATACGCAGTATTTT
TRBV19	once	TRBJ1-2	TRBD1	CASSTTGGRNYGYTF	TGTGCCAGTAGTACCACAGGGGGCCGCAACTATGGCTACACCTTC
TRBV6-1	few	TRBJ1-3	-	CASSEVLSGNTIYF	TGTGCCAGCAGTGAGGTACTCTCTGGAAACACCATATATTTT
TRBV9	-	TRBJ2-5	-	CASSVGVAGEETQYF	TGTGCCAGCAGCGTAGGCGTAGCAGGGGAAGAGACCCAGTACTTC
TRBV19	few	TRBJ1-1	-	CASSQTLNTEAFF	TGTGCCAGTAGTCAAACATTGAACACTGAAGCTTTCTTT
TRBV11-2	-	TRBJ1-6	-	CASSLGPGENSPLHF	TGTGCCAGCAGCTTAGGGCCAGGGGAGAATTCACCCCTCCACTTT
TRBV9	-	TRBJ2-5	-	CASSVKGGQETQYF	TGTGCCAGCAGCGTTAAAGGGGGCCAAGAGACCCAGTACTTC
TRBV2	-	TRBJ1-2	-	CASREGGGGYTF	TGTGCCAGCAGGGAAGGAGGCGGCGGCTACACCTTC
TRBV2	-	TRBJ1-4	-	CASSDGQGHSNEKLFF	TGTGCCAGCAGTGACGGTCAGGGGCACTCTAATGAAAAACTGTTTTTT
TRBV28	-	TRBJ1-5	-	CASVRLHSNQPQHF	TGTGCCAGCGTCAGGCTTCATAGCAATCAGCCCCAGCATTTT
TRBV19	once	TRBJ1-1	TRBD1	CASSTPARDRGRVNTEAFF	TGTGCCAGTAGTACCCCGGCCAGGGACAGGGGGCGGGTGAACACTGAAGCTTTCTTT
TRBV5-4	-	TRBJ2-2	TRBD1	CASSWDRGVTGELFF	TGTGCCAGCAGCTGGGACAGGGGGGTGACCGGGGAGCTGTTTTTT
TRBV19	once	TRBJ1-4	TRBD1	CASSMGQLGEKLFF	TGTGCCAGTAGTATGGGACAGCTTGGGGAAAAACTGTTTTTT
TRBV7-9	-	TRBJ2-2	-	CASSSVRRAGELFF	TGTGCCAGCAGCTCCGTTAGGCGGGCCGGGGAGCTGTTTTTT
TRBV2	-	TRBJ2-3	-	CASLRANEADTQYF	TGTGCCAGCCTCAGGGCCAATGAGGCAGATACGCAGTATTTT
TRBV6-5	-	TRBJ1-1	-	CATRTDMNTEAFF	TGTGCCACCCGGACGGACATGAACACTGAAGCTTTCTTT